One and the same sample provided the 14 T cell receptor beta chains below, sequenced in a study of control samples from healthy donors and cancer patients. Using immunoSEQ multiplex PCR, the repertoire was profiled, and TCRdb retains in-frame clones only, with some absent. The clone table shows under 200,000 clones, with the ten largest holding less than 2.5%. What was sequenced was blood. These TCRs come from a woman aged 25 to 39 in good health.

The rearrangement joins TRBV6-1 to TRBJ1-1, with 8 bases identical to TRBD1. The CDR3 sequence is 14 residues long. Losses at the gene ends were 2 bases for V and 4 bases for J; bases not matched to a gene: 3. Germline V gene lookup returns CDR1 MNHNS and CDR2 SASEGT. DNA for the CDR3: TGTGCCAGCAGTGAAAAAACAGGGGGCACTGAAGCTTTCTTT. Translated: CASSEKTGGTEAFF.

CDR3 nucleotide sequence: TGTGCCAGCGGGCGGGGGGACGGAGATAATTCACCCCTCCACTTT. Translating gives CASGRGDGDNSPLHF. The chain combines TRBV6-5 with TRBJ1-6; weak D call: TRBD1 (5 bases). The CDR3 totals 15 residues. The V gene's germline CDR1 is MNHEY and CDR2 SVGAGI. Trimming stripped 8 bases from V and 5 bases from J, with 16 bases between.

The chain uses TRBV28 and TRBJ1-5; no firm D call. Germline assignment: CDR1 MDHEN and CDR2 SYDVKM. Trimming pared 3 bases from V and 6 bases from J, leaving 6 bases between. This CDR3 spans 12 amino acids. The DNA of the CDR3 is TGTGCCAGCAGTTTTAAGGGTCAGCCCCAGCATTTT. Translating it yields CASSFKGQPQHF. Looking up the rest from reference TRBV28 and TRBJ1-5 gives the full variable domain: DVKVTQSSRYLVKRTGEKVFLECVQDMDHENMFWYRQDPGLGLRLIYFSYDVKMKEKGDIPEGYSVSREKKERFSLILESASTNQTSMYLCASSFKGQPQHFGDGTRLSIL.

J is TRBJ2-2 and V is TRBV7-9; D is ambiguous. With 2 bases removed from V and 6 bases from J, the gap between germline ends came to 4 bases. CDR3 length: 12 amino acids. Germline V gene data show CDR1 as SEHNR and CDR2 as FQNEAQ (reference sequence). The DNA for the CDR3 is TGTGCCAGCAGCTTATTGGCCGGGGAGCTGTTTTTT. Its translation: CASSLLAGELFF.

This chain links TRBV10-3 with TRBJ1-2, with TRBD1 matching over 9 bases. The V gene's germline CDR1 is ENHRY and CDR2 SYGVKD. The CDR3 is made up of 11 amino acids. The J segment lost 5 bases and the V segment lost 11 bases, leaving 3 bases of the junction unmatched. This CDR3 reads CAAGQGYGYTF. The DNA for the CDR3 is TGTGCCGCAGGACAGGGGTATGGCTACACCTTC.

The CDR3 reads CASSSPGGFYNEQFF. CDR3 nucleotide sequence: TGTGCCAGCAGCTCCCCGGGGGGGTTCTACAATGAGCAGTTCTTC. The J gene is TRBJ2-1, the V gene TRBV7-9; TRBD2 agrees at 8 bases. V gave up 4 bases and J gave up 3 bases; unmatched junction bases: 5. Germline CDR1 reads SEHNR; CDR2 reads FQNEAQ (reference sequence). The CDR3 has 15 residues.

The chain combines TRBV28 with TRBJ2-3; no clear D gene. Trimming stripped 2 bases from V and 5 bases from J, with 11 bases between. This CDR3 is built from 14 residues. Germline V gene data show CDR1 as MDHEN and CDR2 as SYDVKM. In nucleotides, the CDR3 is TGTGCCAGCAGTTTAGTTCGTCTCCGAGATACGCAGTATTTT. Amino acids: CASSLVRLRDTQYF.

This sequence joins TRBV27 and TRBJ1-3, with D hard to call. Germline CDR1 reads MNHEY; CDR2 reads SMNVEV (reference sequence). This CDR3 spans 18 amino acids. Trimming left V 5 bases short and J 0 bases short, with 20 bases between. The CDR3 reads CASSPLSGGPNSGNTIYF. Here the CDR3 DNA reads TGTGCCAGCAGTCCCCTCAGTGGCGGCCCGAACTCTGGAAACACCATATATTTT.

This chain connects TRBV7-2 to TRBJ1-1; D may be TRBD1 (5 bases). CDR1 and CDR2 from the germline V gene are SGHTA and FQGNSA. This CDR3 comprises 15 residues. V gave up 4 bases and J gave up 1 base, with 13 bases separating them. DNA for the CDR3: TGTGCCAGCAGCTCAGGGACCTTAGCGAACACTGAAGCTTTCTTT. This translates into CASSSGTLANTEAFF.

CDR3 nucleotides: TGTGCCAGCAGTTCCAGGGGTCGGGGCGAAAAACTGTTTTTT. The encoded protein is CASSSRGRGEKLFF. V and J are TRBV28 and TRBJ1-4; D may be TRBD1 (6 bases). Trimming took off 4 bases at V and 8 bases at J, with 14 bases between the two ends. Germline V lookup: CDR1 MDHEN, CDR2 SYDVKM. The CDR3 has 14 amino acids.

The chain is built from TRBV9 and TRBJ2-7; D gene ambiguous. V lost 0 bases to trimming and J lost 5 bases, with 12 bases between them. Germline-derived CDR1 and CDR2 are SGDLS and YYNGEE. The CDR3 runs 14 residues. The chain's CDR3 is CASSVDLYPNEQYF. CDR3 DNA sequence: TGTGCCAGCAGCGTAGACTTATATCCTAACGAGCAGTACTTC.

This rearrangement joins TRBV7-3 to TRBJ2-2; TRBD2 matches at 8 bases. This CDR3 has 17 amino acids. CDR1 and CDR2 (germline): SGHTA, FQGTGA. V gave up 5 bases and J gave up 5 bases; unmatched junction bases: 13. In nucleotides, the CDR3 is TGTGCCAGCAGCCCCCAGGCCGGGGGGGCCATAACCGGGGAGCTGTTTTTT. Protein sequence: CASSPQAGGAITGELFF. The full variable domain, completed using reference TRBV7-3 and TRBJ2-2, is GAGVSQTPSNKVTEKGKYVELRCDPISGHTALYWYRQSLGQGPEFLIYFQGTGAADDSGLPNDRFFAVRPEGSVSTLKIQRTERGDSAVYLCASSPQAGGAITGELFFGEGSRLTVL.

CDR3 DNA: TGTGCCAGCAGCCAGGAGGGGGCTGGTGGAAACACCATATATTTT. Amino acids: CASSQEGAGGNTIYF. The chain uses TRBV3-1 (or the pseudogene TRBV3-2) and TRBJ1-3; 7 nucleotides match TRBD1. Per the germline V gene, CDR1 is LGHDT and CDR2 is YNNKEL (reference sequence). CDR3 length equals 15 residues. The J segment lost 3 bases and the V segment lost 3 bases, leaving 5 bases of the junction unmatched.

The chain is built from TRBV15 and TRBJ2-5, with D possibly being TRBD2 (6 bases). V was trimmed by 3 bases and J by 7 bases, leaving 27 bases between them. The germline CDR1 and CDR2 sequences are LNHNV and YYDKDF (reference sequence). The CDR3 is made up of 18 amino acids. The DNA of the CDR3 is TGTGCCACCAGCAGGGATTCCCTAAGGCGAGGGGCGCGGGGGACCCAGTACTTC. Its protein is CATSRDSLRRGARGTQYF. Full variable domain (rest looked up from reference TRBV15 and TRBJ2-5): DAMVIQNPRYQVTQFGKPVTLSCSQTLNHNVMYWYQQKSSQAPKLLFHYYDKDFNNEADTPDNFQSRRPNTSFCFLDIRSPGLGDTAMYLCATSRDSLRRGARGTQYFGPGTRLLVL.